The 25 T cell receptor beta chains in this list originate from one sample, sequenced in a study of blood T cell repertoires in COVID-19. Assay: immunoSEQ multiplex PCR; the TCRdb copy retains only in-frame clones and omits some. The repertoire includes 200,000 or so clones, about 87% of them detected once, and about 4% sits in the top ten. Sequencing used PBMCs or T cells enriched from blood (not recorded which). These receptors were taken from a woman in her 30s who had been exposed to COVID-19.

The chain has TRBV5-1 and TRBJ2-3, with 10 bases that match TRBD2. V dropped 1 base and J dropped 3; count of bases not matched to a gene: 11. CDR3 length: 18 amino acids. Looked up from germline, CDR1 is SGHRS and CDR2 is YFSETQ. The CDR3 region is CASSLTALAGGGTDTQYF. Here the CDR3 DNA reads TGCGCCAGCAGCTTGACCGCCTTAGCGGGAGGTGGGACAGATACGCAGTATTTT.

The chain has TRBV9 and TRBJ2-1, with D possibly TRBD1 on 5 matching bases. Germline V lookup: CDR1 SGDLS, CDR2 YYNGEE. The V end lost 5 bases, the J end lost 6 bases, and 21 bases lay between the germline ends. CDR3 length: 16 residues. The CDR3 region is CASSLSPRVMGNEQFF. The CDR3 coding sequence is TGTGCCAGCAGTCTTAGCCCCAGGGTCATGGGCAATGAGCAGTTCTTC.

Details on this clone: Other DNA sequences in this specimen translate into the identical CDR3. This chain uses TRBV7-3 with TRBJ2-3, with D possibly TRBD2 on 6 matching bases. The CDR3 runs to 14 residues. Germline CDR1 reads SGHTA; CDR2 reads FQGTGA. The V gene lost 2 bases and the J gene lost 6 bases, with 12 bases spanning the gap. CDR3 loop: CASSLGGGLDTQYF. The CDR3 nucleotides are TGTGCCAGCAGCTTAGGAGGAGGGTTGGATACGCAGTATTTT.

V and J are TRBV11-3 and TRBJ1-1; D is uncertain. Germline CDR1 reads SGHNT; CDR2 reads YENEEA. V lost 1 base and J lost 1, with 4 bases in between. The CDR3 length is 13 residues. The CDR3 here is CASSLVQNTEAFF. DNA of the CDR3: TGTGCCAGCAGCTTAGTCCAGAACACTGAAGCTTTCTTT.

The chain uses TRBV6-5 and TRBJ2-7, with a possible D match to TRBD2 (5 bases). V lost 8 bases to trimming and J lost 1 base, with 12 bases between them. The CDR3 is 13 amino acids. CDR1 and CDR2 (germline): MNHEY, SVGAGI. CDR3 region: CASFGGGSYEQYF. CDR3 nucleotide sequence: TGTGCCAGCTTTGGTGGCGGGTCCTACGAGCAGTACTTC.

The rearrangement joins TRBV13 to TRBJ1-1; possible D gene TRBD1, 5 bases. Germline V lookup: CDR1 PRHDT, CDR2 FYEKMQ (reference sequence). The CDR3 covers 12 residues. V shed 2 bases and J shed 5 bases, with 6 bases lying between them. CDR3: CASSLRGTEAFF. CDR3 coding DNA: TGTGCCAGCAGCTTACGGGGGACTGAAGCTTTCTTT.

This chain joins TRBV6-1 and TRBJ1-1; TRBD1 agrees at 9 bases. V shed 3 bases and J 6 bases; nucleotides not matched to a gene: 8. The CDR3 extends over 15 amino acids. CDR1 MNHNS and CDR2 SASEGT come from the germline V gene. CDR3 DNA sequence: TGTGCCAGCAGTGATAGGGACAGGGTATCAGCTGAAGCTTTCTTT. Protein sequence: CASSDRDRVSAEAFF.

The chain links TRBV7-2 to TRBJ2-1; a weak D match, TRBD1 (6 bases). Germline V gives CDR1 SGHTA, CDR2 FQGNSA. The germline V and J ends were trimmed by 1 base and 10 bases, with 14 bases remaining between them. The CDR3 sequence is 14 residues long. The CDR3 coding sequence is TGTGCCAGCAGCTTAGTGTTGGGGCAGGGGGAGCAGTTCTTC. Amino acids: CASSLVLGQGEQFF.

The rearrangement joins TRBV9 to TRBJ1-2; D perhaps matches TRBD1 (6 bases). CDR1 and CDR2 from the germline V gene are SGDLS and YYNGEE. V shed 6 bases and J shed 5 bases, with 23 bases lying between them. The CDR3 spans 16 residues. The CDR3 DNA sequence: TGTGCCAGCAATCCTCGAGGGGGGGCTAACGCTTATGGCTACACCTTC. This sequence encodes CASNPRGGANAYGYTF.

The gene calls are TRBV7-9 and TRBJ2-1; TRBD2 matches 12 bases. Unmatched junction bases numbered 10, after V lost 5 bases and J lost 2 bases. There are 18 residues in the CDR3. Germline V CDR1 and CDR2: SEHNR, FQNEAQ (reference sequence). CDR3 amino acids: CASSHRLAGVRAYNEQFF. The CDR3 bases are TGTGCCAGCAGCCACCGACTAGCGGGAGTTCGGGCCTACAATGAGCAGTTCTTC.

The rearrangement joins TRBV19 to TRBJ2-2; 10 bases are shared with TRBD2. Germline loops: CDR1 LNHDA, CDR2 SQIVND (reference sequence). This CDR3 is built from 17 residues. V lost 3 bases and J lost 6; bases outside the gene matches: 10. The chain's CDR3 is CASSIFPSGSLPGELFF. In DNA form, the CDR3 reads TGTGCCAGTAGTATCTTCCCTAGCGGGAGCCTTCCCGGGGAGCTGTTTTTT.

The chain links TRBV11-2 to TRBJ2-1, with TRBD2 matching over 8 bases. The V gene's germline CDR1 is SGHAT and CDR2 FQNNGV. CDR3 length: 16 amino acids. With 5 bases clipped from V and 6 bases from J, the junction kept 12 bases outside the gene matches. CDR3 sequence: CASSITTAGVFNEQFF. CDR3 nucleotide sequence: TGTGCCAGCAGCATAACTACAGCGGGAGTCTTCAATGAGCAGTTCTTC.

This chain joins TRBV3-1 (or the pseudogene TRBV3-2) and TRBJ2-3; TRBD2 matches at 9 bases. Germline V lookup: CDR1 LGHDT, CDR2 YNNKEL (reference sequence). J gave up 1 base and V 1 base, and 3 bases lay outside the gene matches. The CDR3 length is 16 residues. The CDR3 nucleotides are TGTGCCAGCAGCCAAGCGTTAGCGGGGGGCACAGATACGCAGTATTTT. The encoded protein is CASSQALAGGTDTQYF.

The rearrangement links TRBV6-5 to TRBJ2-7; 10 nucleotides agree with TRBD2. The CDR3 runs 13 residues. V gave up 6 bases and J gave up 4 bases; unmatched junction bases: 3. Germline CDR1 MNHEY, CDR2 SVGAGI. The CDR3 is CASRSSGSYEQYF. In DNA, the CDR3 is TGTGCCAGCAGATCTAGCGGGAGTTACGAGCAGTACTTC.

The V gene is TRBV2, the J gene TRBJ2-7, with D perhaps TRBD1 (5 bases). The germline CDR1 and CDR2 sequences are SNHLY and FYNNEI. This CDR3 has 14 amino acids. V was cut by 4 bases and J by 3 bases, with 13 bases left in between. Here the CDR3 reads CASSAPDTYYEQYF. CDR3 nucleotide sequence: TGTGCCAGCAGTGCCCCGGACACTTACTACGAGCAGTACTTC.

The V call is TRBV5-3, the J call TRBJ2-7; 7 nucleotides agree with TRBD2. TRBV5-3 is known as an ORF, though its function is uncertain. V was pared by 3 bases and J by 4 bases, with 7 bases of the junction left unmatched. The CDR3 has 14 residues. DNA for the CDR3: TGTGCCAGAAGCTACATAGCGGGTGGTTACGAGCAGTACTTC. It yields the protein CARSYIAGGYEQYF.

The chain joins TRBV27 to TRBJ2-7; 9 nucleotides line up with TRBD1. Germline lookup yields CDR1 MNHEY and CDR2 SMNVEV (reference sequence). The CDR3 has 15 residues. V lost 8 bases to trimming and J lost 5 bases; unmatched junction nucleotides: 13. As DNA, the CDR3 is TGTGCCAGCGGACTTCTCGGGACAGGGATCGACGAGCAGTACTTC. Its protein product is CASGLLGTGIDEQYF.

J is TRBJ1-3 and V is TRBV30; D remains unclear. The ends were cut back, 0 bases at V and 6 bases at J, with 3 bases in the middle. This CDR3 is 11 amino acids long. Germline loops: CDR1 GTSNPN, CDR2 SVGIG (reference sequence). In DNA form, the CDR3 reads TGTGCCTGGAGTGTACAAAACACCATATATTTT. Amino acids: CAWSVQNTIYF. Using reference TRBV30 and TRBJ1-3 for the parts outside the CDR3, the full variable domain is SQTIHQWPATLVQPVGSPLSLECTVEGTSNPNLYWYRQAAGRGLQLLFYSVGIGQISSEVPQNLSASRPQDRQFILSSKKLLLSDSGFYLCAWSVQNTIYFGEGSWLTVV.

The gene calls are TRBV19 and TRBJ2-5; 14 bases are a match to TRBD2. J lost 4 bases, V lost 5 bases, and 9 bases had no gene match. Germline-derived CDR1 and CDR2 are LNHDA and SQIVND (reference sequence). The CDR3 contains 17 residues. In DNA, the CDR3 is TGTGCCAGTAGTCCTGGACTAGCGGGAGGTGTTGGAGAGACCCAGTACTTC. Translation gives CASSPGLAGGVGETQYF.

The CDR3 here is CASSQVTEGAASYEQYF. The CDR3 DNA reads as TGCGCCAGCAGCCAAGTGACCGAGGGAGCGGCCTCCTACGAGCAGTACTTC. This rearrangement joins TRBV4-1 to TRBJ2-7; possibly TRBD2 for D (5 bases). This CDR3 comprises 17 residues. Trimming took 1 base from V and 0 from J, leaving 16 bases between them. CDR1 is MGHRA, CDR2 YSYEKL, per germline.

This chain uses TRBV19 with TRBJ2-5; 7 nucleotides match TRBD2. The J segment lost 4 bases and the V segment lost 6 bases, leaving 8 bases of the junction unmatched. Germline CDR1 reads LNHDA; CDR2 reads SQIVND (reference sequence). The CDR3 is 14 amino acids. Here the CDR3 reads CASRGGPSLETQYF. The CDR3 DNA is TGTGCCAGTAGGGGAGGGCCCTCGTTAGAGACCCAGTACTTC.

The chain links TRBV4-2 to TRBJ2-7; 15 nucleotides align to TRBD2. Trimming cost V 2 bases and J 2 bases; bases outside gene matches: 10. Germline V gives CDR1 LGHNA, CDR2 YNFKEQ. There are 19 residues in the CDR3. CDR3 DNA sequence: TGTGCCAGCAGCCAAAACCCCGGGACTAGCGGGAGGAGGACCTACGAGCAGTACTTC. Translating it yields CASSQNPGTSGRRTYEQYF.

The J gene is TRBJ1-6, the V gene TRBV29-1, with D maybe TRBD1 (6 bases). V dropped 5 bases and J dropped 8 bases, with 16 bases sitting between them. The CDR3 is made up of 14 amino acids. Per germline, CDR1 SQVTM and CDR2 ANQGSEA. CDR3 bases: TGCAGCGTTCGACCTACAGGGTTTGATTCACCCCTCCACTTT. Translation gives CSVRPTGFDSPLHF.

V usage is TRBV2 and J usage is TRBJ1-5, with a tentative D call TRBD1 (6 bases). Per germline, CDR1 SNHLY and CDR2 FYNNEI. The V and J ends lost 4 bases and 7 bases respectively, with 11 bases between them. The CDR3 contains 13 residues. CDR3 protein: CASSGGLGQPQHF. The CDR3 DNA reads TGTGCCAGCAGTGGGGGGCTTGGGCAGCCCCAGCATTTT.

The chain employs TRBV7-2 and TRBJ1-5; D may be TRBD1 (5 bases). Germline V gene lookup returns CDR1 SGHTA and CDR2 FQGNSA. The CDR3 has 15 residues. V dropped 3 bases and J dropped 1 base, with 10 bases sitting between them. Written as DNA, the CDR3 is TGTGCCAGCAGCTTGGGGGGTTCGAGCAATCAGCCCCAGCATTTT. Translation: CASSLGGSSNQPQHF.